This T cell receptor (beta chain) came from a study of OX40 agonist ivuxolimab in advanced cancers. Looking at the study overall: The study enrolled dose-escalation patients with hepatocellular carcinoma, melanoma, renal cell or head and neck cancer. Patients were over 65% male with ages about 23 to 80, mean 60.

This table comes from immunoSEQ multiplex PCR, and its TCRdb copy is limited to in-frame clones, with some not included. The sample has tens of thousands of clones, roughly nine tenths seen once. Germline lookup yields CDR1 SGDLS and CDR2 YYNGEE. The CDR3 runs 16 residues. The germline V and J ends were trimmed by 4 bases and 5 bases, with 19 bases remaining between them. General observations from the study: Not determined was the antigen specificity of the expanded peripheral T cells.

Patients were excluded for autoimmune disease history or systemic immunosuppression. Of note for this clone: Its antigen is not identified.

The sequence came from an adult with an advanced solid tumor such as melanoma, head and neck, liver or kidney cancer. The J gene is TRBJ2-1, the V gene TRBV9, with D tentatively TRBD2 (5 bases). The specimen was CD4+ or CD8+ T cells sorted from blood, collected in a trial of the OX40 agonist ivuxolimab. Here the CDR3 reads CASSLYGSVVNNEQFF. The CDR3 DNA sequence: TGTGCCAGCAGCCTGTATGGTAGCGTAGTAAACAATGAGCAGTTCTTC.